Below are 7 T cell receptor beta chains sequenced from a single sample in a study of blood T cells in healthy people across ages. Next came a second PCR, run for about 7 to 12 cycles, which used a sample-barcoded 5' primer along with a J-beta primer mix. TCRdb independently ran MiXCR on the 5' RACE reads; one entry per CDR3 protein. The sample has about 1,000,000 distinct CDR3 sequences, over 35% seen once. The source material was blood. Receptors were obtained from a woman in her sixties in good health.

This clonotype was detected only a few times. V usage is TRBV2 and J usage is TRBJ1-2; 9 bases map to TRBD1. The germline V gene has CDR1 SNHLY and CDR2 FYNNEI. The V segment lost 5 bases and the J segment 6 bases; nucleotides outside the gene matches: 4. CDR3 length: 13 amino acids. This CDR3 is CASSNRGLNGYTF. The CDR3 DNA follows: TGTGCCAGCAGTAACAGGGGGCTCAATGGCTACACCTTC.

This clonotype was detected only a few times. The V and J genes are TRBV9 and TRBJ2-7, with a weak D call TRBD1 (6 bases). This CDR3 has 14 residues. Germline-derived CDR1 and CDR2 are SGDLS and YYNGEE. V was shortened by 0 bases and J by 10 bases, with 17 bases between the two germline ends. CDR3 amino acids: CASSVAPVGDTQYF. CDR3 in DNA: TGTGCCAGCAGCGTAGCACCGGTCGGGGACACTCAGTACTTC.

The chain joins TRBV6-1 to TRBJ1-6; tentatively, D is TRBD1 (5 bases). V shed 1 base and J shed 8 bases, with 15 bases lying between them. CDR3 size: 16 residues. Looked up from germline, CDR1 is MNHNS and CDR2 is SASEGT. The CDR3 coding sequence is TGTGCCAGCAGTGAAGTCGGTCAGGGTAGCGATTCACCCCTCCACTTT. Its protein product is CASSEVGQGSDSPLHF.

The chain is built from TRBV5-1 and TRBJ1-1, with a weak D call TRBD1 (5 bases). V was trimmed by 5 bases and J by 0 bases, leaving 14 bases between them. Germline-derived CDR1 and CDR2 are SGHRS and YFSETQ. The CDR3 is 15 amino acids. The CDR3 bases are TGCGCCAGCAGGTTGACAGCCTCCCTGAACACTGAAGCTTTCTTT. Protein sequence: CASRLTASLNTEAFF.

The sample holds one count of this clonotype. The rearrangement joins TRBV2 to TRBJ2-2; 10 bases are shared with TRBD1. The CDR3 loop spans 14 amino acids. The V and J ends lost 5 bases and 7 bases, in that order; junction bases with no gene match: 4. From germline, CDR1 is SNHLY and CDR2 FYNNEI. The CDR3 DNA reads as TGTGCCAGCAGTCGTCGGACAGGGGGCGGGGAGCTGTTTTTT. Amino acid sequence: CASSRRTGGGELFF.

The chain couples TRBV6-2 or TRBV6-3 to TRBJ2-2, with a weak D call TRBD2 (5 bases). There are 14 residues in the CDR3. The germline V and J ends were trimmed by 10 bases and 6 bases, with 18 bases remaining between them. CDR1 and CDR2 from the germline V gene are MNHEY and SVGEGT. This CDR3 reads CAIQPGVSAGELFF. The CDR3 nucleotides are TGTGCCATCCAACCCGGGGTGAGCGCCGGGGAGCTGTTTTTT.

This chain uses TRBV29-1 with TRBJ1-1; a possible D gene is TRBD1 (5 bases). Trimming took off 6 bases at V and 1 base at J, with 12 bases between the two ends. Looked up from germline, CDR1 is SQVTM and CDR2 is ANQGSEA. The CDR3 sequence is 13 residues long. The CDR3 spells CSVGTGTNTEAFF. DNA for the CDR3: TGCAGCGTGGGGACGGGAACGAACACTGAAGCTTTCTTT.